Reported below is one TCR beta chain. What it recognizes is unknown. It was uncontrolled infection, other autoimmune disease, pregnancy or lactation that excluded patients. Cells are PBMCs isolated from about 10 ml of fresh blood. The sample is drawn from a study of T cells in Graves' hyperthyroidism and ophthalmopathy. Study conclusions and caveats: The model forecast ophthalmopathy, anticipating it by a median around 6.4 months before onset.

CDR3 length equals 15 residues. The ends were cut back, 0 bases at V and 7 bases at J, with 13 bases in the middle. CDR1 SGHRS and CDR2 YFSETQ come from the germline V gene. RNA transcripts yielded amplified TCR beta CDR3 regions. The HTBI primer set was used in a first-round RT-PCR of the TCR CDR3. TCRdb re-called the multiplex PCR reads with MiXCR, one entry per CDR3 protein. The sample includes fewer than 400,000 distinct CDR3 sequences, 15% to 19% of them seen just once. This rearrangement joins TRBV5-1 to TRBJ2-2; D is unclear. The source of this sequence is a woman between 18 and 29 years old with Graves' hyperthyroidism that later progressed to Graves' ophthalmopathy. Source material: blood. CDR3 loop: CASSLDSRLVGELFF. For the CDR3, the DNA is TGCGCCAGCAGCTTGGACTCTAGACTTGTCGGGGAGCTGTTTTTT.